Below are 22 T cell receptor beta chains sequenced from a single sample in a study of T cell responses to AZD1222 COVID-19 vaccine. Here immunoSEQ multiplex PCR was the method, and the copy in TCRdb shows in-frame clones only, minus some. The repertoire holds under 70,000 clones, with around 84% as singletons. This specimen consisted of peripheral blood, obtained on day 0 of AZD1222 vaccination. Receptors originate from an adult in good health.

This chain uses TRBV19 with TRBJ1-2; D is possibly TRBD1 (6 bases). The CDR3 runs to 15 residues. V lost 7 bases and J lost 1, with 16 bases in between. Per the germline V gene, CDR1 is LNHDA and CDR2 is SQIVND (reference sequence). CDR3 nucleotides: TGTGCCAGTAATTTGCCCGGGACATTTAACTATGGCTACACCTTC. Translation: CASNLPGTFNYGYTF.

This chain uses TRBV19 with TRBJ1-3; 7 bases are shared with TRBD1. This CDR3 comprises 14 residues. The V segment lost 6 bases and the J segment 4 bases; nucleotides outside the gene matches: 6. The germline V gene has CDR1 LNHDA and CDR2 SQIVND (reference sequence). The CDR3 sequence: CASSIDRAGNTIYF. The CDR3 DNA reads TGTGCCAGTAGCATCGACAGGGCGGGAAACACCATATATTTT.

The chain uses TRBV6-5 and TRBJ1-6, with 7 bases that match TRBD1. Germline CDR1 is MNHEY and CDR2 is SVGAGI. V lost 4 bases, J lost 3 bases, and 6 bases stayed unmatched. This CDR3 is built from 16 residues. This CDR3 reads CASSLGQRVYNSPLHF. DNA of the CDR3: TGTGCCAGCAGTTTGGGACAGAGAGTCTATAATTCACCCCTCCACTTT.

The rearrangement joins TRBV9 to TRBJ2-7; D might be TRBD1 (5 bases). This CDR3 spans 16 amino acids. The germline V and J ends were trimmed by 3 bases and 0 bases, with 16 bases remaining between them. Germline values: CDR1 SGDLS, CDR2 YYNGEE. CDR3 amino acids: CASSGGATPGSYEQYF. The CDR3, as DNA: TGTGCCAGCAGCGGTGGGGCGACTCCTGGCTCCTACGAGCAGTACTTC.

V gene TRBV18 combines with J gene TRBJ1-3, with D unresolved. Trimming removed 5 bases from V and 4 bases from J, with 12 bases in between. This CDR3 is 14 amino acids long. Looked up from germline, CDR1 is KGHSH and CDR2 is LQKENI. The CDR3 protein is CASSTPRLGNTIYF. CDR3 coding DNA: TGTGCCAGCTCAACCCCCAGATTAGGAAACACCATATATTTT.

The chain recombines TRBV10-2 with TRBJ2-5, with 7 bases aligning to TRBD2. Unmatched junction bases numbered 6, after V lost 0 bases and J lost 5 bases. Germline V gene lookup returns CDR1 WSHSY and CDR2 SAAADI. The CDR3 sequence is 15 residues long. This CDR3 reads CASSESSGGGETQYF. Here the CDR3 DNA reads TGCGCCAGCAGTGAGTCGTCGGGGGGTGGCGAGACCCAGTACTTC.

The chain combines TRBV24-1 with TRBJ2-6; the match to TRBD1 covers 10 bases. CDR3 size: 17 residues. After removal of 4 bases from V and 1 base from J, the junction contained 3 bases not matched to a gene. CDR1 and CDR2 (germline): KGHDR, SFDVKD. The CDR3 nucleotides read TGTGCCACCAGTGAAGACAGGGGGCGTTCTGGGGCCAACGTCCTGACTTTC. Encoded protein: CATSEDRGRSGANVLTF.

Written as DNA, the CDR3 is TGTGCCAGCAGTGAAGCGCTTGGGACAGGGGGCGCGAATACGCAGTATTTT. Amino acids: CASSEALGTGGANTQYF. The rearrangement joins TRBV6-1 to TRBJ2-3; 12 bases are shared with TRBD1. This CDR3 has 17 amino acids. V lost 0 bases, J lost 7 bases, and 8 bases stayed unmatched. Germline V gene data show CDR1 as MNHNS and CDR2 as SASEGT.

In DNA, the CDR3 is TGTGCCAGCAGCTGGACACACGACACTGAAGCTTTCTTT. Its protein is CASSWTHDTEAFF. The chain joins TRBV7-6 to TRBJ1-1; a possible D gene is TRBD1 (5 bases). Trimming removed 4 bases from V and 3 bases from J, with 9 bases in between. CDR3 length equals 13 residues. Germline V CDR1 and CDR2: SGHVS, FNYEAQ.

This chain joins TRBV2 and TRBJ1-1, with D unresolved. Per germline, CDR1 SNHLY and CDR2 FYNNEI. The CDR3 sequence is 16 residues long. Trimming took off 0 bases at V and 0 bases at J, with 11 bases between the two ends. The CDR3 sequence: CASSEAVGDMNTEAFF. The CDR3 region has the DNA TGTGCCAGCAGTGAAGCAGTCGGCGACATGAACACTGAAGCTTTCTTT.

The chain recombines TRBV28 with TRBJ1-2; D is possibly TRBD1 (6 bases). The CDR3 has 17 residues. Trimming took off 7 bases at V and 4 bases at J, with 25 bases between the two ends. Looked up from germline, CDR1 is MDHEN and CDR2 is SYDVKM. The CDR3, as DNA: TGTGCCAGCACCGATTCCGGTTGGACAGAGACCTTCTATGGCTACACCTTC. It is translated as CASTDSGWTETFYGYTF.

The chain joins TRBV6-2 or TRBV6-3 to TRBJ1-5, with unresolved D. Germline loops: CDR1 MNHEY, CDR2 SVGEGT. V lost 4 bases and J 6 bases, leaving 7 bases between the germline ends. This CDR3 region has 12 residues. In DNA, the CDR3 is TGTGCCAGCAGTTCCGGACTTCAGCCCCAGCATTTT. It encodes CASSSGLQPQHF.

The rearrangement links TRBV14 to TRBJ2-1, with D perhaps assigned TRBD1 or TRBD2 (5 bases each). V dropped 4 bases and J dropped 0 bases, with 10 bases sitting between them. Germline V CDR1 and CDR2: SGHDN, FVKESK. The length of the CDR3 is 15 residues. The CDR3 region has the DNA TGTGCCAGCAGCCGCACGAGGGGCTCCTACAATGAGCAGTTCTTC. Translation gives CASSRTRGSYNEQFF.

The chain carries TRBV7-2 and TRBJ1-3; a possible D gene is TRBD1 (5 bases). CDR3 length: 16 amino acids. Between the trimmed V and J ends, which lost 6 bases and 0 bases, there was a span of 15 bases. CDR1 is SGHTA and CDR2 is FQGNSA in the germline V gene. The CDR3 sequence is CASSIDGGTSGNTIYF. The CDR3 region has the DNA TGTGCCAGCAGTATAGACGGGGGGACCTCTGGAAACACCATATATTTT. Drawing the rest from reference TRBV7-2 and TRBJ1-3, the complete variable domain is GAGVSQSPSNKVTEKGKDVELRCDPISGHTALYWYRQSLGQGLEFLIYFQGNSAPDKSGLPSDRFSAERTGGSVSTLTIQRTQQEDSAVYLCASSIDGGTSGNTIYFGEGSWLTVV.

The rearrangement joins TRBV7-3 to TRBJ2-2; D unresolved. Germline V gives CDR1 SGHTA, CDR2 FQGTGA. V was shortened by 5 bases and J by 5 bases, with 12 bases between the two germline ends. The CDR3 consists of 14 residues. The CDR3 bases are TGTGCCAGCAGCGCCCTTTGGGGTACCGGGGAGCTGTTTTTT. Encoded protein: CASSALWGTGELFF.

V and J are TRBV13 and TRBJ2-7; 12 bases match TRBD2. The junction had 8 bases not matched to a gene; V was cut back by 5 bases and J by 6 bases. The CDR3 is made up of 15 amino acids. The germline V gene encodes CDR1 PRHDT and CDR2 FYEKMQ (reference sequence). CDR3 region: CASSPTGTSGLEQYF. CDR3 nucleotide sequence: TGTGCCAGCAGCCCGACCGGGACTAGCGGGCTCGAGCAGTACTTC.

This chain links TRBV18 with TRBJ1-1; D perhaps matches TRBD1 (6 bases). The CDR3 is 14 amino acids. Trimming shortened V by 5 bases and J by 1 base, and 11 bases separated the two germline ends. From germline, CDR1 is KGHSH and CDR2 LQKENI. CDR3 amino acids: CASSVFRGNTEAFF. Written as DNA, the CDR3 is TGTGCCAGCTCAGTATTCAGGGGGAACACTGAAGCTTTCTTT.

The CDR3 DNA follows: TGTGCCAGCAGTTTCCCCTTAGCGGGGGGAACCTACGAGCAGTACTTC. Encoded protein: CASSFPLAGGTYEQYF. The V and J genes are TRBV28 and TRBJ2-7; 10 bases map to TRBD2. Germline V gene lookup returns CDR1 MDHEN and CDR2 SYDVKM. Trimming removed 3 bases from V and 2 bases from J; junction bases left unmatched: 7. The CDR3 is 16 amino acids.

This clone occurred a few times. The chain couples TRBV28 to TRBJ2-7; 8 bases are shared with TRBD2. Germline CDR1 reads MDHEN; CDR2 reads SYDVKM. This CDR3 spans 15 amino acids. The ends lost 6 bases at V and 3 bases at J; junction bases unmatched: 10. The CDR3 nucleotides are TGTGCCAGCAGCACAGGACGTGCGGGGGGCTACGAGCAGTACTTC. Its translation is CASSTGRAGGYEQYF.

The V and J genes are TRBV10-1 and TRBJ2-5, with D perhaps matching TRBD1 (5 bases). CDR3 length: 13 amino acids. Deletions cut 3 bases from V and 3 bases from J, with 8 bases between. Germline loops: CDR1 WNHNN, CDR2 SYGVQD (reference sequence). CDR3 loop: CASSDTTEETQYF. CDR3 nucleotide sequence: TGCGCCAGCAGTGATACGACAGAAGAGACCCAGTACTTC.

About this clone itself: Other DNA sequences in this sample translate to the same CDR3. V gene TRBV12-3 or TRBV12-4 combines with J gene TRBJ1-2, with unresolved D. Trimming shortened V by 2 bases and J by 2 bases, and 6 bases separated the two germline ends. The CDR3 is made up of 13 amino acids. CDR3 nucleotides: TGTGCCAGCAGTTTAAGCGGAAACTATGGCTACACCTTC. Translating gives CASSLSGNYGYTF.

The chain uses TRBV5-1 and TRBJ2-1; D perhaps matches TRBD1 (5 bases). The CDR3 runs 13 residues. Germline lookup yields CDR1 SGHRS and CDR2 YFSETQ. V was pared by 2 bases and J by 4 bases, with 7 bases between. CDR3 protein: CASSFDSYNEQFF. In DNA, the CDR3 is TGCGCCAGCAGCTTCGACAGTTACAATGAGCAGTTCTTC.